This T cell receptor beta chain comes out of a study of blood T cell repertoires in COVID-19. Study information: From T cells, B-cell-depleted T cells, or PBMCs came the material, which was cDNA or gDNA.

In germline, CDR1 is SGHNT, CDR2 YYREEE (reference sequence). Trimming left V 0 bases short and J 0 bases short, with 7 bases between. CDR3 size: 15 residues. Sequencing was performed with immunoSEQ multiplex PCR; in TCRdb, only in-frame clones are kept and a portion is missing. The table shows about 130,000 clones, with around four fifths occurring only once. This clone was found once. The V gene is TRBV5-4, the J gene TRBJ2-1; D call uncertain. The source of this sequence is a man aged 60 to 75 who had recovered from COVID-19. Sequences were obtained from peripheral blood. The CDR3, as DNA: TGTGCCAGCAGCTTGGACTCGGGCTCCTACAATGAGCAGTTCTTC. Its translation is CASSLDSGSYNEQFF.